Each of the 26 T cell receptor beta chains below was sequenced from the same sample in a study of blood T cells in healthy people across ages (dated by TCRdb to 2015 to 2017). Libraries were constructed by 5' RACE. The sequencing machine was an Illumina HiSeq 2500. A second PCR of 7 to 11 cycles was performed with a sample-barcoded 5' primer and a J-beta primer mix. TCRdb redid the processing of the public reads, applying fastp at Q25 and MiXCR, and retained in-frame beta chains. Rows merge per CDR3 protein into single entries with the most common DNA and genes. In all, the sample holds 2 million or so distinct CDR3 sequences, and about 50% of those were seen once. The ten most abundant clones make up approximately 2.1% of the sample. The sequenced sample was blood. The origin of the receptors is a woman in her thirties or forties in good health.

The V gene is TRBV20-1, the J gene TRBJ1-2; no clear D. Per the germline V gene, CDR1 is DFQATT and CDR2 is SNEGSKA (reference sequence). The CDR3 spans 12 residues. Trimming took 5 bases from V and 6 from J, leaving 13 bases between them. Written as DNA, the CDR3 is TGCAGTGCTGGACTTAGGTCAGATGGCTACACCTTC. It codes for CSAGLRSDGYTF.

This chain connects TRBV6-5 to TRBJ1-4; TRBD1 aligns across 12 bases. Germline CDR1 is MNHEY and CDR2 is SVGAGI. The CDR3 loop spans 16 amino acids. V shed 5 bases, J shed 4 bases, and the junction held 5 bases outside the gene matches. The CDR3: CASSPGQGAFNEKLFF. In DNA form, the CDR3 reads TGTGCCAGCAGTCCGGGACAGGGGGCCTTTAATGAAAAACTGTTTTTT.

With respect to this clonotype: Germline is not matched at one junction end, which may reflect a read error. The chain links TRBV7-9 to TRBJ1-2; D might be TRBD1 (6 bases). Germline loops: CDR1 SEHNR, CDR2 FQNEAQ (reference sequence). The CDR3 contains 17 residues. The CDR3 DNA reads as TGTGCCAGCAGCCCCCGCCAGGACAGTTTCACTAACTATGGTTACACCTTC. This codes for CASSPRQDSFTNYGYTF.

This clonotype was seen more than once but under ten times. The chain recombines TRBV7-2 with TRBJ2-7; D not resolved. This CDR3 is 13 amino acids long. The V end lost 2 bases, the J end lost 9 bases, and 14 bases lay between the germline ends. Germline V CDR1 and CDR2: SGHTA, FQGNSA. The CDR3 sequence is CASSLSPVGVQYF. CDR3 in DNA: TGTGCCAGCAGCTTATCCCCTGTCGGTGTGCAGTACTTC.

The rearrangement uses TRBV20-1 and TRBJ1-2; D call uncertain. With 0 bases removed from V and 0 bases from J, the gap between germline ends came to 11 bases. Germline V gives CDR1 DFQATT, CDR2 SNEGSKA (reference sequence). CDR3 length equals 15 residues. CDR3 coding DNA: TGCAGTGCTAGAGAAGGCCACGGCCCTAACTATGGCTACACCTTC. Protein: CSAREGHGPNYGYTF.

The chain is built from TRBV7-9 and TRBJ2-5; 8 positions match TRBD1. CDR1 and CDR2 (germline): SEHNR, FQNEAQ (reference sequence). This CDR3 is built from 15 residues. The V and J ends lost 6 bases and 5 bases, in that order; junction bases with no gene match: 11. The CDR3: CASRLGQGRGETQYF. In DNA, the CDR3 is TGTGCCAGCAGACTCGGACAGGGCAGAGGGGAGACCCAGTACTTC. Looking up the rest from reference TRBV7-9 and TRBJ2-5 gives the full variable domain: DTGVSQNPRHKITKRGQNVTFRCDPISEHNRLYWYRQTLGQGPEFLTYFQNEAQLEKSRLLSDRFSAERPKGSFSTLEIQRTEQGDSAMYLCASRLGQGRGETQYFGPGTRLLVL.

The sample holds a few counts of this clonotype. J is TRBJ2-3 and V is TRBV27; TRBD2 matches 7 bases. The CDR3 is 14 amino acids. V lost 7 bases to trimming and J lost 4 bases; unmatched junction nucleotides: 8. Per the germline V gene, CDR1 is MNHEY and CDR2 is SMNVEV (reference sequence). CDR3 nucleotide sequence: TGTGCCAGCACGCGTCTAGCGGTATCAGATACGCAGTATTTT. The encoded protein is CASTRLAVSDTQYF.

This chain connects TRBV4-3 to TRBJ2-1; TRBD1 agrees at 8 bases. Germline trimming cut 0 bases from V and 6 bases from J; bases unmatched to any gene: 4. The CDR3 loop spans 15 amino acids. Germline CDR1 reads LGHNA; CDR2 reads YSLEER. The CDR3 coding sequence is TGCGCCAGCAGCCAAGATGACAGGGGCGGCAATGAGCAGTTCTTC. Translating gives CASSQDDRGGNEQFF.

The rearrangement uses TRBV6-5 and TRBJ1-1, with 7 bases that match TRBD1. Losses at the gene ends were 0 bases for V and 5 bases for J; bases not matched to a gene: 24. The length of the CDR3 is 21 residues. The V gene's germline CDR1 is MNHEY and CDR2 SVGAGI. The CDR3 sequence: CASSYSLGTDWRGQGDTEAFF. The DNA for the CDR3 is TGTGCCAGCAGTTACTCTCTGGGGACAGACTGGCGGGGACAAGGAGATACTGAAGCTTTCTTT.

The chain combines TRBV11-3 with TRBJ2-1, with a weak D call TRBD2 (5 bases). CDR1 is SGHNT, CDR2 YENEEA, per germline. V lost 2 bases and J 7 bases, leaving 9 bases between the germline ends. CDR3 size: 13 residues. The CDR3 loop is CASSLRAENEQFF. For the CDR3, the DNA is TGTGCCAGCAGCTTACGAGCGGAAAATGAGCAGTTCTTC.

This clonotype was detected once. In DNA, the CDR3 is TGCGCCAGCAGTATAGCGGGACAGAGCACAGATACGCAGTATTTT. Residues: CASSIAGQSTDTQYF. The genes are TRBV5-1 and TRBJ2-3; D is possibly TRBD2 (8 bases). The CDR3 sequence is 15 residues long. The germline V gene encodes CDR1 SGHRS and CDR2 YFSETQ. V was trimmed by 5 bases and J by 0 bases, leaving 13 bases between them.

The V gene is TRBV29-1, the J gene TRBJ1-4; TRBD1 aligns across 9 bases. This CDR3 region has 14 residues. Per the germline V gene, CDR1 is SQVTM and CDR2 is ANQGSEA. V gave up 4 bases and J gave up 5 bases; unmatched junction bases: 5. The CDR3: CSVVWGQGNEKLFF. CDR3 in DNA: TGCAGCGTTGTGTGGGGACAGGGCAATGAAAAACTGTTTTTT.

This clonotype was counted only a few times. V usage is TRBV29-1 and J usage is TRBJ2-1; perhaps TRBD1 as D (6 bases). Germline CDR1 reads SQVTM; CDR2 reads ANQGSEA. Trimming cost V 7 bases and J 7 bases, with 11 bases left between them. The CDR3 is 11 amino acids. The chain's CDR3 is CSGNRANEQFF. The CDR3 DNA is TGCAGCGGAAACAGGGCGAATGAGCAGTTCTTC.

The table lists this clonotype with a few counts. CDR3 nucleotides: TGTGCCAGCAGCTCGACCCTAGCAAATGAGCAGTTCTTC. Translation: CASSSTLANEQFF. The chain combines TRBV7-2 with TRBJ2-1, with D possibly TRBD2 on 5 matching bases. The CDR3 has 13 residues. Trimming took off 4 bases at V and 7 bases at J, with 11 bases between the two ends. Germline CDR1 SGHTA, CDR2 FQGNSA.

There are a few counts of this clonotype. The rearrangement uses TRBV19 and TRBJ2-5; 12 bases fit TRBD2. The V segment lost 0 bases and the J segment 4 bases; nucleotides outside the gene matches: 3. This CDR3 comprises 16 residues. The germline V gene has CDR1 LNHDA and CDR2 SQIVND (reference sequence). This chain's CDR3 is CASSIDGGLAGETQYF. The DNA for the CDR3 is TGTGCCAGTAGTATAGATGGGGGACTAGCGGGAGAGACCCAGTACTTC.

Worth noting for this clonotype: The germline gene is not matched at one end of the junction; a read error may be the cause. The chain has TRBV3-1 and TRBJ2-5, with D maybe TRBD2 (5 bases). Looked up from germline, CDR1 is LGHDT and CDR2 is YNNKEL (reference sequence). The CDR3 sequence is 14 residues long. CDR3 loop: CASSQGGGRETQYF. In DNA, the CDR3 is TGCGCCAGCAGCCAAGGCGGCGGGCGCGAGACCCAGTACTTC.

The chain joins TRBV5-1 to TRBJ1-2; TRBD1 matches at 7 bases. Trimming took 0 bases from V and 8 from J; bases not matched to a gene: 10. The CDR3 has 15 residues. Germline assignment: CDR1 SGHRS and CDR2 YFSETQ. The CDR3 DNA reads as TGCGCCAGCAGCTTGGCCAAGACAGGGCCGGGAGGCTACACCTTC. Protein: CASSLAKTGPGGYTF.

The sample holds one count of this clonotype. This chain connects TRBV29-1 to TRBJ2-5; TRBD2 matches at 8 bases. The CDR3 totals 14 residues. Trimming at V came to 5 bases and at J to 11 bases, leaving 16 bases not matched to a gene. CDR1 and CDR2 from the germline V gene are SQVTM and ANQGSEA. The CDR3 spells CSVMDTGGDNEQYF. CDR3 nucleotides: TGCAGCGTTATGGATACGGGGGGGGACAATGAGCAGTACTTC.

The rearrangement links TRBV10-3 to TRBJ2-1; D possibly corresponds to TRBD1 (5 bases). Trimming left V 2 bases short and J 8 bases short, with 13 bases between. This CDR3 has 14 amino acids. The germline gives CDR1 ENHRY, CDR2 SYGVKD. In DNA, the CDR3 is TGTGCCATCAGTGAGCCAGGACAAAGGGATGAGCAGTTCTTC. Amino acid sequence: CAISEPGQRDEQFF.

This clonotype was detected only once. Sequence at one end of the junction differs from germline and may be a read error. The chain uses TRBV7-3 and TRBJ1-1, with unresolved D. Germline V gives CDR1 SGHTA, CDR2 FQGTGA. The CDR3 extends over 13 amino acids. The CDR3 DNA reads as TGTGTCAGCAGCCCTACAAGGGACACTGAAGCTTTCTTT. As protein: CVSSPTRDTEAFF.

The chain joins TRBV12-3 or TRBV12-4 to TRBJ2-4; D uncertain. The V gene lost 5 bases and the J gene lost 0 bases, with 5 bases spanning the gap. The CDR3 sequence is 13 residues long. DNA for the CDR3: TGTGCCAGCAGTATCCCAGCCAAAAACATTCAGTACTTC. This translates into CASSIPAKNIQYF.

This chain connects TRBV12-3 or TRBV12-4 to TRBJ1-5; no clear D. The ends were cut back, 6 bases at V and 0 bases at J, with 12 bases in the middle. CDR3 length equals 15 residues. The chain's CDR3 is CASRSHGDSNQPQHF. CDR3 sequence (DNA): TGTGCCAGCAGATCCCACGGTGATAGCAATCAGCCCCAGCATTTT.

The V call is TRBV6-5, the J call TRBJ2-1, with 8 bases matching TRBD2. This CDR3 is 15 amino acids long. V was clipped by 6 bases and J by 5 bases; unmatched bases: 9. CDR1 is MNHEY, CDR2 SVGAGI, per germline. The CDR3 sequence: CASRPPKRGNNEQFF. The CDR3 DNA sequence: TGTGCCAGCAGGCCCCCAAAGCGGGGGAACAATGAGCAGTTCTTC.

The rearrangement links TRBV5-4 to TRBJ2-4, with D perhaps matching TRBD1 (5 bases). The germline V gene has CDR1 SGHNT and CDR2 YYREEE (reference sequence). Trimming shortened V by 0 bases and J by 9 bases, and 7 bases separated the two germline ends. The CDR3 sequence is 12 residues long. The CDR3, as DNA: TGTGCCAGCAGCTTGGAAGGGGCCATTCAGTACTTC. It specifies CASSLEGAIQYF. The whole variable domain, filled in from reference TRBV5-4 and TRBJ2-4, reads ETGVTQSPTHLIKTRGQQVTLRCSSQSGHNTVSWYQQALGQGPQFIFQYYREEENGRGNFPPRFSGLQFPNYSSELNVNALELDDSALYLCASSLEGAIQYFGAGTRLSVL.

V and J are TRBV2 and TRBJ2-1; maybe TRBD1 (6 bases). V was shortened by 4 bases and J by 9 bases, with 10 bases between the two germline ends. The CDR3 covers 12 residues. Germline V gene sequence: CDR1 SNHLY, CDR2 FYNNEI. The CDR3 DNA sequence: TGTGCCAGCAGTGTACAGGGCGGTGAGCAGTTCTTC. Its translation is CASSVQGGEQFF.

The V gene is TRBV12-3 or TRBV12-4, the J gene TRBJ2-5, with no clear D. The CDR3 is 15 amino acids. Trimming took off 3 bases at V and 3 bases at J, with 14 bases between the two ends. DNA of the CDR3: TGTGCCAGCAGTTTTCTAGGACCGCCAAAAGAGACCCAGTACTTC. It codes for CASSFLGPPKETQYF.